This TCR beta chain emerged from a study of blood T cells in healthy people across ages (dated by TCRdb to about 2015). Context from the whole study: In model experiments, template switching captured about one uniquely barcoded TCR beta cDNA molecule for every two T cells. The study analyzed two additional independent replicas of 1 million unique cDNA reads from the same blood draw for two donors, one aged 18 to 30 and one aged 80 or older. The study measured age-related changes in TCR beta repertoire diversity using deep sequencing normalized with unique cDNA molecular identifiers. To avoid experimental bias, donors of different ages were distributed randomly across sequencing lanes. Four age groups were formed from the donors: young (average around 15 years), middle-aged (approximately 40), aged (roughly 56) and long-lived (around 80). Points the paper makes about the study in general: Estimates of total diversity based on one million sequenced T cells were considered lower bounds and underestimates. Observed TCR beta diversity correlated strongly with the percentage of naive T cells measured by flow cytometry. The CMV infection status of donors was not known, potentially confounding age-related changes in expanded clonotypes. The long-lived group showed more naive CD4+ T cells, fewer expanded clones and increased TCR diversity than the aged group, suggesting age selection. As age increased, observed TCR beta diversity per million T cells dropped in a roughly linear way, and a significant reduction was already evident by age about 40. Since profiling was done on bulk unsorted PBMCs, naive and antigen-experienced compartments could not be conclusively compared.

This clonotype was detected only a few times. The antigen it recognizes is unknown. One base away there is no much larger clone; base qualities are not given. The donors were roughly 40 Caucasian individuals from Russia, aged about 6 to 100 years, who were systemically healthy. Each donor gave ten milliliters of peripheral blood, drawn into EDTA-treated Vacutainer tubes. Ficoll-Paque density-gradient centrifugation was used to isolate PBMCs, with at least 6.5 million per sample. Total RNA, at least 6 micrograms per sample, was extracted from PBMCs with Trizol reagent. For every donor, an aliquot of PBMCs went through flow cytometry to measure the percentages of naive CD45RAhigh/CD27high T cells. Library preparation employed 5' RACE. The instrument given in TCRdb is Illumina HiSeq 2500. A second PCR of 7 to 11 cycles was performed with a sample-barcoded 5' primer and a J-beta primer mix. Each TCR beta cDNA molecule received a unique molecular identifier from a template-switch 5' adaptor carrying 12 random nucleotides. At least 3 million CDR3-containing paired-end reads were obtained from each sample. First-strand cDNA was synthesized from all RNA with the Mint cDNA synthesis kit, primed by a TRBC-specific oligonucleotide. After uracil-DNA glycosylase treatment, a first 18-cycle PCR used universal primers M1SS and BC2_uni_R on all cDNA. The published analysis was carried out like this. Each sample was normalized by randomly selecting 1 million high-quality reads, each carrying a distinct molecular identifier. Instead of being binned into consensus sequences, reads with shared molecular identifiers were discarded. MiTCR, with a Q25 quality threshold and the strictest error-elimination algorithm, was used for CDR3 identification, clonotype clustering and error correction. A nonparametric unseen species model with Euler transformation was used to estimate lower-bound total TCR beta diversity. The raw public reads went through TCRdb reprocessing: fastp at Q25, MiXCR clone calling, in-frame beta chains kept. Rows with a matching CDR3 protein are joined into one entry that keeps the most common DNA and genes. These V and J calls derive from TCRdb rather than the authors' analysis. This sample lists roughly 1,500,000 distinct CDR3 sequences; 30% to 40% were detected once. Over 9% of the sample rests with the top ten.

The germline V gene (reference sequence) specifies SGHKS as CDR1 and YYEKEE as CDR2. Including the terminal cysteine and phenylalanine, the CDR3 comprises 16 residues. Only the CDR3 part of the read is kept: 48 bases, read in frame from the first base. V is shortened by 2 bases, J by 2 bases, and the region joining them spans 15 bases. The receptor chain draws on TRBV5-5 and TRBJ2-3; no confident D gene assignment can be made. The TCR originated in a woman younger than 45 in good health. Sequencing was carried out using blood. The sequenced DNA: TGTGCCAGCAGCTTAACCCCGAGAGTACCCACAGATACGCAGTATTTT. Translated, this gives CASSLTPRVPTDTQYF. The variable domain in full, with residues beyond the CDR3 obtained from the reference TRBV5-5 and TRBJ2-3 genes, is DAGVTQSPTHLIKTRGQQVTLRCSPISGHKSVSWYQQVLGQGPQFIFQYYEKEERGRGNFPDRFSARQFPNYSSELNVNALLLGDSALYLCASSLTPRVPTDTQYFGPGTRLTVL.